These 20 T cell receptor beta chains were sequenced from one sample in a study of T cell repertoires in cytomegalovirus infection. TCRdb independently ran MiXCR on the reads; one entry per CDR3 protein. The sample holds approximately 30,000 distinct CDR3 sequences, over 15% seen once. The antigens of these receptors remain unknown. The starting material was CD8+ T cells from cultured PBMCs, obtained from culture after CMV antigen stimulation. Receptors originate from a human donor in good health (CMV status not recorded). Some clones in this sample may be carry-over from other donors' samples.

The chain carries TRBV11-2 and TRBJ2-5; D gene uncertain. The CDR3 covers 13 residues. The V gene lost 2 bases and the J gene lost 1 base, with 5 bases spanning the gap. The germline CDR1 and CDR2 sequences are SGHAT and FQNNGV. The CDR3 is CASSLWRQETQYF. CDR3 sequence (DNA): TGTGCCAGCAGCTTATGGCGCCAAGAGACCCAGTACTTC.

This clonotype was observed a few times. The chain combines TRBV27 with TRBJ1-1; D is undetermined. Deletions cut 0 bases from V and 9 bases from J, with 11 bases between. CDR1 and CDR2 (germline): MNHEY, SMNVEV (reference sequence). CDR3 size: 13 residues. CDR3: CASSLSIPTQAFF. The CDR3, as DNA: TGTGCCAGCAGTTTATCTATCCCAACCCAAGCTTTCTTT.

A few counts support this clonotype. The chain joins TRBV19 to TRBJ2-3; 7 bases are a match to TRBD2. The CDR3 runs 15 residues. Looked up from germline, CDR1 is LNHDA and CDR2 is SQIVND (reference sequence). V lost 6 bases, J lost 3 bases, and 9 bases stayed unmatched. Here the CDR3 reads CASRDYLAATDTQYF. In DNA form, the CDR3 reads TGTGCCAGTAGAGATTACCTAGCGGCTACAGATACGCAGTATTTT. Full variable domain (rest looked up from reference TRBV19 and TRBJ2-3): DGGITQSPKYLFRKEGQNVTLSCEQNLNHDAMYWYRQDPGQGLRLIYYSQIVNDFQKGDIAEGYSVSREKKESFPLTVTSAQKNPTAFYLCASRDYLAATDTQYFGPGTRLTVL.

This clonotype was detected only a few times. The chain has TRBV7-2 and TRBJ1-1; D call uncertain. CDR3 length equals 14 residues. The V and J ends lost 1 base and 0 bases respectively, with 6 bases between them. CDR1 is SGHTA, CDR2 FQGNSA, per germline. Here the CDR3 DNA reads TGTGCCAGCAGCTTAGAGATCATGAACACTGAAGCTTTCTTT. This translates into CASSLEIMNTEAFF.

In this sample, this clonotype turned up a few times. This rearrangement joins TRBV7-9 to TRBJ2-7; D remains unclear. The germline V gene encodes CDR1 SEHNR and CDR2 FQNEAQ (reference sequence). Trimming pared 5 bases from V and 3 bases from J, leaving 8 bases between. This CDR3 is 12 amino acids long. The CDR3, as DNA: TGTGCCAGCAGCCCTCCCATCTACGAGCAGTACTTC. Protein sequence: CASSPPIYEQYF.

In its sample, this clonotype was seen many times. The chain carries TRBV7-2 and TRBJ1-4; TRBD1 agrees at 7 bases. CDR1 is SGHTA, CDR2 FQGNSA, per germline. This CDR3 contains 16 residues. The J segment lost 6 bases and the V segment lost 6 bases, leaving 13 bases of the junction unmatched. The CDR3 protein is CASSAPTTGIYEKLFF. The CDR3 nucleotides are TGTGCCAGCAGTGCGCCAACGACAGGGATTTATGAAAAACTGTTTTTT.

This clonotype is medium-sized within its sample. This chain joins TRBV7-2 and TRBJ2-1, with 9 positions matching TRBD2. V shed 1 base and J 4 bases; nucleotides not matched to a gene: 8. CDR1 SGHTA and CDR2 FQGNSA come from the germline V gene. The CDR3 has 17 residues. CDR3 sequence (DNA): TGTGCCAGCAGCTTAGGATTCTCTAGCGGGGTATACAATGAGCAGTTCTTC. This codes for CASSLGFSSGVYNEQFF.

This clonotype has a handful of counts. This chain links TRBV9 with TRBJ2-3, with 12 bases that match TRBD2. The ends lost 3 bases at V and 3 bases at J; junction bases unmatched: 8. Germline V CDR1 and CDR2: SGDLS, YYNGEE. The CDR3 has 17 amino acids. CDR3 region: CASSDRLAGDLTDTQYF. In DNA form, the CDR3 reads TGTGCCAGCAGCGACCGACTAGCGGGAGATCTGACAGATACGCAGTATTTT.

This rearrangement joins TRBV4-3 to TRBJ2-7; D is ambiguous. Trimming shortened V by 2 bases and J by 5 bases, and 13 bases separated the two germline ends. There are 14 residues in the CDR3. Germline values: CDR1 LGHNA, CDR2 YSLEER. Here the CDR3 reads CASSQKGGTDEQYF. The CDR3 nucleotides read TGCGCCAGCAGCCAAAAGGGTGGTACAGACGAGCAGTACTTC.

J is TRBJ2-1 and V is TRBV7-2; possibly TRBD1 for D (5 bases). Germline V CDR1 and CDR2: SGHTA, FQGNSA. The ends were cut back, 1 base at V and 9 bases at J, with 10 bases in the middle. The CDR3 sequence is 13 residues long. CDR3 sequence: CASSLEVQGEQFF. CDR3 sequence (DNA): TGTGCCAGCAGCTTAGAGGTGCAGGGTGAGCAGTTCTTC.

This chain joins TRBV7-9 and TRBJ2-7, with D possibly being TRBD2 (7 bases). The germline V gene has CDR1 SEHNR and CDR2 FQNEAQ (reference sequence). The CDR3 extends over 15 amino acids. V lost 2 bases and J lost 0, with 11 bases in between. The CDR3 sequence: CASSLNREGSYEQYF. CDR3 DNA: TGTGCCAGCAGCTTAAACAGGGAGGGCTCCTACGAGCAGTACTTC.

This clonotype has only a few counts. The V call is TRBV12-3 or TRBV12-4, the J call TRBJ1-4; perhaps TRBD1 as D (6 bases). The V end lost 6 bases, the J end lost 4 bases, and 15 bases lay between the germline ends. The CDR3 contains 15 residues. CDR3 in amino acids: CASRPRTAVNEKLFF. For the CDR3, the DNA is TGTGCCAGCAGACCCAGGACAGCGGTTAATGAAAAACTGTTTTTT.

This clonotype occurred many times. V usage is TRBV7-2 and J usage is TRBJ1-6, with D unresolved. Germline V gene lookup returns CDR1 SGHTA and CDR2 FQGNSA. The CDR3 covers 16 residues. V shed 0 bases and J shed 0 bases, with 6 bases lying between them. CDR3 nucleotide sequence: TGTGCCAGCAGCTTAGCGGAGGGCTCCTATAATTCACCCCTCCACTTT. Translation: CASSLAEGSYNSPLHF.

This clonotype was found a few times. V and J are TRBV27 and TRBJ2-7; D might be TRBD2 (6 bases). Trimming left V 6 bases short and J 6 bases short, with 18 bases between. The CDR3 length is 14 residues. The germline CDR1 and CDR2 sequences are MNHEY and SMNVEV (reference sequence). The CDR3 coding sequence is TGTGCCAGCAGCTCCGGGGGTTCATTTCGCGAGCAGTACTTC. Its protein is CASSSGGSFREQYF.

The chain is built from TRBV10-3 and TRBJ1-1; possible D gene TRBD1, 5 bases. The germline V gene has CDR1 ENHRY and CDR2 SYGVKD. Trimming left V 0 bases short and J 3 bases short, with 5 bases between. The CDR3 contains 13 residues. CDR3 protein: CAISESGDTEAFF. DNA of the CDR3: TGTGCCATCAGTGAGTCGGGGGACACTGAAGCTTTCTTT.

The genes are TRBV7-8 and TRBJ1-1; 12 bases are a match to TRBD1. Looked up from germline, CDR1 is SGHVS and CDR2 is FQNEAQ. V gave up 6 bases and J gave up 3 bases; unmatched junction bases: 5. The CDR3 loop spans 15 amino acids. CDR3 nucleotides: TGTGCCAGCAGTCGCGGGACAGGGGGCCACACTGAAGCTTTCTTT. It codes for CASSRGTGGHTEAFF.

This clonotype was observed a handful of times. V is TRBV10-3 and J is TRBJ1-2, with D hard to call. There are 15 residues in the CDR3. The germline gives CDR1 ENHRY, CDR2 SYGVKD. Trimming removed 3 bases at V and 3 bases at J, with 14 bases between. CDR3 in amino acids: CAISDLREDDYGYTF. The CDR3 DNA is TGTGCCATCAGTGATCTGAGGGAGGACGACTATGGCTACACCTTC.

CDR3 DNA: TGTGCCACCAGTGACTCACAGGGGGCGACCTACAATGAGCAGTTCTTC. Amino acid sequence: CATSDSQGATYNEQFF. The V gene is TRBV24-1, the J gene TRBJ2-1; 9 nucleotides match TRBD1. This CDR3 is 16 amino acids long. V shed 4 bases, J shed 2 bases, and the junction held 5 bases outside the gene matches. The germline V gene encodes CDR1 KGHDR and CDR2 SFDVKD.

The chain couples TRBV29-1 to TRBJ2-1; 12 nucleotides align to TRBD2. With 3 bases clipped from V and 7 bases from J, the junction kept 4 bases outside the gene matches. This CDR3 has 14 residues. From germline, CDR1 is SQVTM and CDR2 ANQGSEA. The CDR3 DNA sequence: TGCAGCGTTGAGGCTAGCGGGAGGGTGAATGAGCAGTTCTTC. Translated, it gives CSVEASGRVNEQFF.

There are many counts of this clonotype. The chain employs TRBV5-4 and TRBJ1-1; the match to TRBD1 covers 9 bases. CDR1 is SGHNT, CDR2 YYREEE, per germline (reference sequence). The CDR3 sequence is 15 residues long. V lost 0 bases, J lost 4 bases, and 4 bases stayed unmatched. CDR3 amino acids: CASSLEDRGTTEAFF. Written as DNA, the CDR3 is TGTGCCAGCAGCTTGGAGGACAGGGGTACCACTGAAGCTTTCTTT.